The 8 T cell receptor beta chains listed next were all sequenced from one sample in a study of patients and donors after allogeneic stem cell transplantation. TCRdb reprocessed the RT-PCR reads via MiXCR and lists one record per CDR3 protein. The sample lists about 200,000 distinct CDR3 sequences, 35% to 45% occurring once. Sequenced material: blood, either unsorted or a sorted T cell fraction (not recorded which). All receptors come from a human donor who was either an allogeneic HSCT recipient or a stem cell or donor lymphocyte infusion donor (not recorded which). It is not recorded whose cells these are; they may come from a transplant donor.

This clonotype was seen more than once but under ten times. The chain combines TRBV7-2 with TRBJ2-2; D might be TRBD2 (6 bases). The CDR3 extends over 16 amino acids. Germline V CDR1 and CDR2: SGHTA, FQGNSA. The ends were cut back, 1 base at V and 1 base at J, with 10 bases in the middle. The CDR3 loop is CASSLVRGLNTGELFF. The CDR3 DNA reads as TGTGCCAGCAGCTTAGTTCGGGGGTTGAACACCGGGGAGCTGTTTTTT.

This chain links TRBV2 with TRBJ2-2; D tentatively reads TRBD1 or TRBD2 (5 bases each). The CDR3 sequence is 14 residues long. V dropped 2 bases and J dropped 6 bases, with 10 bases sitting between them. Germline V lookup: CDR1 SNHLY, CDR2 FYNNEI. CDR3 DNA sequence: TGTGCCAGCAGTGAATCTTGGGGACCCGGGGAGCTGTTTTTT. Amino acids: CASSESWGPGELFF. Using reference TRBV2 and TRBJ2-2 for the parts outside the CDR3, the full variable domain is EPEVTQTPSHQVTQMGQEVILRCVPISNHLYFYWYRQILGQKVEFLVSFYNNEISEKSEIFDDQFSVERPDGSNFTLKIRSTKLEDSAMYFCASSESWGPGELFFGEGSRLTVL.

This clonotype was recorded at least ten times. The rearrangement uses TRBV7-6 and TRBJ1-1, with D unclear. V lost 5 bases, J lost 3 bases, and 10 bases lay in between. This CDR3 contains 13 residues. Germline CDR1 and CDR2: SGHVS and FNYEAQ. Here the CDR3 reads CASSRAPHTEAFF. Written as DNA, the CDR3 is TGTGCCAGCAGCAGGGCGCCTCACACTGAAGCTTTCTTT.

The chain uses TRBV27 and TRBJ2-7; either TRBD1 or TRBD2 may fit D (6 bases each). The length of the CDR3 is 15 residues. Trimming stripped 6 bases from V and 7 bases from J, with 22 bases between. Germline V gene data show CDR1 as MNHEY and CDR2 as SMNVEV (reference sequence). The chain's CDR3 is CASSHSPTGAWEQYF. The CDR3 DNA sequence: TGTGCCAGCAGCCACTCCCCCACGGGGGCCTGGGAGCAGTACTTC.

This clonotype has just a few counts. V is TRBV7-8 and J is TRBJ1-2; no firm D call. CDR1 SGHVS and CDR2 FQNEAQ come from the germline V gene. Trimming took 1 base from V and 7 from J, leaving 10 bases between them. CDR3 length equals 13 residues. The DNA for the CDR3 is TGTGCCAGCAGCTTAGGGGGTCCGGGTGGCTACACCTTC. Residues: CASSLGGPGGYTF.

V gene TRBV19 combines with J gene TRBJ2-4; 7 positions agree with TRBD1. The V and J ends lost 6 bases and 7 bases, in that order; junction bases with no gene match: 6. Germline values: CDR1 LNHDA, CDR2 SQIVND (reference sequence). CDR3 length: 13 residues. The CDR3 loop is CASRWTGGNIQYF. The CDR3 DNA sequence: TGTGCCAGTAGGTGGACAGGAGGCAACATTCAGTACTTC.

The gene calls are TRBV5-1 and TRBJ1-2, with D uncertain. Between the trimmed V and J ends, which lost 0 bases and 6 bases, there was a span of 6 bases. Germline assignment: CDR1 SGHRS and CDR2 YFSETQ. The CDR3 spans 12 residues. The CDR3 bases are TGCGCCAGCAGCTTGGCAGAAAATGGCTACACCTTC. Its protein is CASSLAENGYTF. The full variable domain, with the rest looked up from reference TRBV5-1 and TRBJ1-2, is KAGVTQTPRYLIKTRGQQVTLSCSPISGHRSVSWYQQTPGQGLQFLFEYFSETQRNKGNFPGRFSGRQFSNSRSEMNVSTLELGDSALYLCASSLAENGYTFGSGTRLTVV.

The chain employs TRBV20-1 and TRBJ1-6; TRBD1 might be the D (5 bases). Germline V gene lookup returns CDR1 DFQATT and CDR2 SNEGSKA (reference sequence). This CDR3 region has 16 residues. Trimming took off 0 bases at V and 4 bases at J, with 13 bases between the two ends. This CDR3 is CSARDSGTEYNSPLHF. CDR3 nucleotides: TGCAGTGCTAGAGACTCGGGGACCGAATATAATTCACCCCTCCACTTT.